The 9 T cell receptor beta chains listed next were all sequenced from one sample in a study of blood T cell repertoires in COVID-19 (dated by TCRdb to the early 2020s). Library preparation employed the immunoSEQ multiplex PCR assay. TCRdb took over this immuneACCESS table, retaining in-frame rearrangements with V and J assigned. Such tables are incomplete; in checked studies, under half of the missing clones stem from an unresolved V gene, and the remainder is unexplained. Within this sample are more than 70,000 clones, with approximately 86% of them counted one time only. About 3% of the sample is taken by the ten largest. The source material was peripheral blood. The receptors stem from a woman between 50 and 59 years old with active or convalescent COVID-19.

This chain joins TRBV3-1 (or the pseudogene TRBV3-2) and TRBJ1-1, with 10 nucleotides matching TRBD1. This CDR3 region has 13 residues. The germline gives CDR1 LGHDT, CDR2 YNNKEL (reference sequence). V lost 5 bases to trimming and J lost 4 bases; unmatched junction nucleotides: 1. In nucleotides, the CDR3 is TGTGCCAGCAGCAGGACAGGGGGCACTGAAGCTTTCTTT. Amino acid sequence: CASSRTGGTEAFF.

The gene calls are TRBV5-1 and TRBJ2-3; 8 bases map to TRBD2. This CDR3 region has 17 residues. Losses at the gene ends were 4 bases for V and 7 bases for J; bases not matched to a gene: 17. Looked up from germline, CDR1 is SGHRS and CDR2 is YFSETQ. CDR3 DNA sequence: TGCGCCAGCAGCGATGAGGGGGTAGCGGGGTCGGGATATACGCAGTATTTT. It codes for CASSDEGVAGSGYTQYF. The whole variable domain, filled in from reference TRBV5-1 and TRBJ2-3, reads KAGVTQTPRYLIKTRGQQVTLSCSPISGHRSVSWYQQTPGQGLQFLFEYFSETQRNKGNFPGRFSGRQFSNSRSEMNVSTLELGDSALYLCASSDEGVAGSGYTQYFGPGTRLTVL.

The chain links TRBV7-2 to TRBJ1-2; D is uncertain. CDR1 is SGHTA, CDR2 FQGNSA, per germline. The CDR3 runs to 14 residues. Trimming cost V 5 bases and J 0 bases, with 10 bases left between them. CDR3 region: CASSPTDTNYGYTF. CDR3 sequence (DNA): TGTGCCAGCAGCCCCACAGATACTAACTATGGCTACACCTTC.

The chain links TRBV7-9 to TRBJ2-7, with a weak D call TRBD1 (5 bases). Trimming cost V 2 bases and J 7 bases, with 21 bases left between them. From germline, CDR1 is SEHNR and CDR2 FQNEAQ (reference sequence). The CDR3 totals 16 residues. DNA of the CDR3: TGTGCCAGCAGCTTAAGTTCAGCAGGACACCGTAGTGAGCAGTACTTC. It encodes CASSLSSAGHRSEQYF.

This chain uses TRBV2 with TRBJ1-5; 8 bases line up with TRBD1. CDR1 SNHLY and CDR2 FYNNEI come from the germline V gene. This CDR3 comprises 13 residues. With 8 bases clipped from V and 9 bases from J, the junction kept 9 bases outside the gene matches. CDR3 sequence: CASGDRGVSPQHF. Written as DNA, the CDR3 is TGTGCCAGCGGAGACAGGGGAGTATCGCCCCAGCATTTT.

The chain uses TRBV10-2 and TRBJ1-1; 10 bases match TRBD1. After removal of 6 bases from V and 10 bases from J, the junction contained 11 bases not matched to a gene. This CDR3 spans 14 amino acids. CDR1 WSHSY and CDR2 SAAADI come from the germline V gene. CDR3 in DNA: TGCGCCAGCAGGAGTCCGGGACAGGGGAAGGTAGCTTTCTTT. This encodes CASRSPGQGKVAFF.

This chain connects TRBV19 to TRBJ1-5; 7 bases line up with TRBD1. The CDR3 is made up of 16 amino acids. V gave up 5 bases and J gave up 6 bases; unmatched junction bases: 13. Per the germline V gene, CDR1 is LNHDA and CDR2 is SQIVND (reference sequence). CDR3 in amino acids: CASSYSVGGEAQPQHF. The CDR3, as DNA: TGTGCCAGTAGTTATTCGGTAGGGGGCGAGGCTCAGCCCCAGCATTTT.

V gene TRBV7-9 combines with J gene TRBJ1-4, with a possible D match to TRBD1 (5 bases). The V gene lost 1 base and the J gene lost 4 bases, with 13 bases spanning the gap. This CDR3 has 16 residues. CDR1 is SEHNR, CDR2 FQNEAQ, per germline (reference sequence). The CDR3 spells CASSLGRGRDNEKLFF. As DNA, the CDR3 is TGTGCCAGCAGCTTAGGCCGGGGGAGAGATAATGAAAAACTGTTTTTT.

This clone was detected only once. Here the CDR3 DNA reads TGTGCCAGCAGCGTAGAACTAGCGGATCGATACAATGAGCAGTTCTTC. Its protein product is CASSVELADRYNEQFF. This chain uses TRBV9 with TRBJ2-1, with TRBD2 identical over 8 bases. Germline V CDR1 and CDR2: SGDLS, YYNGEE. The CDR3 extends over 16 amino acids. After removal of 0 bases from V and 4 bases from J, the junction contained 6 bases not matched to a gene.